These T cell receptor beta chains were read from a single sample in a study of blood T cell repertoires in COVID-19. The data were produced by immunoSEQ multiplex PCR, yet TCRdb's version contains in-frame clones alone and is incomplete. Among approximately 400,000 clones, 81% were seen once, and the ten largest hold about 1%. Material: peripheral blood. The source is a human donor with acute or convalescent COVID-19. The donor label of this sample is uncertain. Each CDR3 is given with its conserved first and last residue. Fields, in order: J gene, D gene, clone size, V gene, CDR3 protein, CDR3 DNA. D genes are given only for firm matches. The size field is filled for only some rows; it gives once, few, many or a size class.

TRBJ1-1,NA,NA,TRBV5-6,CASSLRGWGLSPEAFF,TGTGCCAGCAGCTTGAGGGGTTGGGGGCTAAGTCCTGAAGCTTTCTTT
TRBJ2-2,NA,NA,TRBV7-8,CASRVPGAAGELFF,TGTGCCAGCCGGGTCCCAGGAGCGGCCGGGGAGCTGTTTTTT
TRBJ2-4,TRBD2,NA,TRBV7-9,CASSRLAGAKNIQYF,TGTGCCAGCAGTCGACTAGCGGGAGCCAAAAACATTCAGTACTTC
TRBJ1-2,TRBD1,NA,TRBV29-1,CSVGDSYGYTF,TGCAGCGTGGGGGACAGCTATGGCTACACCTTC
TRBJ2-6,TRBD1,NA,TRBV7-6,CASSKHRDRGGSGANVLTF,TGTGCCAGCAGCAAACACCGGGACAGGGGGGGGTCTGGGGCCAACGTCCTGACTTTC
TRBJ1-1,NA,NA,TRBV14,CASSQAQGAVAEAFF,TGTGCCAGCAGCCAAGCTCAAGGGGCCGTGGCTGAAGCTTTCTTT
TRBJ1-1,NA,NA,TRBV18,CASSPPGQPNTEAFF,TGTGCCAGCTCACCACCGGGACAACCAAACACTGAAGCTTTCTTT
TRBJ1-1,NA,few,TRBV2,CASSDGALMNTEAFF,TGTGCCAGCAGTGATGGGGCACTCATGAACACTGAAGCTTTCTTT
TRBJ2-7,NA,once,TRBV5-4,CASSLNWRDEQYF,TGTGCCAGCAGCTTGAATTGGCGGGATGAGCAGTACTTC
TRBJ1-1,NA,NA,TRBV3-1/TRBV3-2,CASSHWGGYTEAFF,TGTGCCAGCAGCCATTGGGGGGGGTACACTGAAGCTTTCTTT
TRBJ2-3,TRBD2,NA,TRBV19,CASSVAGGPNTQYF,TGTGCCAGTAGTGTGGCGGGAGGGCCAAATACGCAGTATTTT
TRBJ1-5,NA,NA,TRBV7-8,CASSLGMNMQPQHF,TGTGCCAGCAGCTTAGGAATGAACATGCAGCCCCAGCATTTT
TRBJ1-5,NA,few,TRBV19,CASGGGLSNQPQHF,TGTGCCAGTGGTGGAGGTCTAAGCAATCAGCCCCAGCATTTT
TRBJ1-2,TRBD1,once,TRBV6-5,CASSYLGTGLYGYTF,TGTGCCAGCAGTTACCTCGGGACAGGGCTCTATGGCTACACCTTC
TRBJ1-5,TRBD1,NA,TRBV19,CASSIETGYLQPQHF,TGTGCCAGTAGTATTGAGACAGGGTACCTTCAGCCCCAGCATTTT
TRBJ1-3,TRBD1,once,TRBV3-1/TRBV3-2,CASTKQGAGNTIYF,TGTGCCAGCACCAAACAGGGGGCTGGAAACACCATATATTTT
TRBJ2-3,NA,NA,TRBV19,CASSRTGVTDTQYF,TGTGCCAGTTCGAGGACGGGGGTCACAGATACGCAGTATTTT
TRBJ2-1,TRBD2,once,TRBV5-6,CASSSGLAGYNEQFF,TGTGCCAGCAGCTCTGGACTAGCGGGATACAATGAGCAGTTCTTC
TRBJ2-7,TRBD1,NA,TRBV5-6,CASSGGTGRIYEQYF,TGTGCCAGCAGCGGCGGGACAGGGAGAATTTACGAGCAGTACTTC
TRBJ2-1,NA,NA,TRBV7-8,CASSLRRGGGSYNEQFF,TGTGCCAGCAGCCTAAGACGGGGAGGGGGCTCCTACAATGAGCAGTTCTTC
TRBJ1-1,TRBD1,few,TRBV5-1,CASSSDRGRRNTEAFF,TGCGCCAGCAGCTCCGACAGGGGCCGACGGAACACTGAAGCTTTCTTT
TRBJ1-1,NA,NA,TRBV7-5,CVRSLGTSLNTEAFF,TGTGTCAGAAGCTTAGGCACATCCTTGAACACTGAAGCTTTCTTT
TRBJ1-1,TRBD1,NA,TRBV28,CASRTGNTEAFF,TGTGCCAGTCGGACAGGGAACACTGAAGCTTTCTTT
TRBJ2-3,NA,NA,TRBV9,CASSVAQGSDTQYF,TGTGCCAGCAGCGTAGCCCAGGGCTCAGATACGCAGTATTTT
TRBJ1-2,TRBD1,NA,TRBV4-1,CASSQPGTGKGYTF,TGCGCCAGCAGCCAGCCCGGGACAGGGAAAGGCTACACCTTC
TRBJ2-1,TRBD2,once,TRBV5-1,CASSFRGGGNNEQFF,TGCGCCAGCAGCTTCCGGGGGGGTGGTAATAATGAGCAGTTCTTC
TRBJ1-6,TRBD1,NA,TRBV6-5,CASSRTGNAPLHF,TGTGCCAGCAGTAGGACAGGGAACGCACCCCTCCACTTT
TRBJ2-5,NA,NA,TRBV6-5,CASSTGNRETQYF,TGTGCCAGCAGTACAGGGAATAGGGAGACCCAGTACTTC
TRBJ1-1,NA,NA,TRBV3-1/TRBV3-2,CASSQDYGENTEAFF,TGTGCCAGCAGCCAAGATTACGGAGAGAACACTGAAGCTTTCTTT
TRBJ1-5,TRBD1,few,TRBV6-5,CASSPGQGVREPQHF,TGTGCCAGCAGCCCGGGACAGGGGGTTAGGGAGCCCCAGCATTTT
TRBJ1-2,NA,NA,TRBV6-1,CASSDFYDGRDGYTF,TGTGCCAGCAGTGATTTTTATGATGGCAGGGATGGCTACACCTTC
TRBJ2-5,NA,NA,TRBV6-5,CASSYKEEETQYF,TGTGCCAGCAGTTACAAGGAGGAAGAGACCCAGTACTTC
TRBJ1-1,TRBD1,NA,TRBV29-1,CSVRTGGETEAFF,TGCAGCGTTCGGACAGGGGGGGAAACTGAAGCTTTCTTT
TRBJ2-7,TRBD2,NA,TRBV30,CAWSPLKGGLGVSYEQYF,TGTGCCTGGAGCCCATTAAAGGGGGGACTAGGTGTCTCCTACGAGCAGTACTTC
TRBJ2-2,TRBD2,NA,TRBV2,CASSGLAGNTGELFF,TGTGCCAGCAGTGGACTAGCGGGGAACACCGGGGAGCTGTTTTTT
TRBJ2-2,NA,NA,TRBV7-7,CASSFRQNTGELFF,TGTGCCAGCAGCTTCCGACAGAACACCGGGGAGCTGTTTTTT
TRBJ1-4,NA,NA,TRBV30,CAWADTEKLFF,TGTGCCTGGGCGGACACTGAAAAACTGTTTTTT
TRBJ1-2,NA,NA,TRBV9,CASSRKTYGYTF,TGTGCCAGCAGCCGGAAGACATATGGCTACACCTTC
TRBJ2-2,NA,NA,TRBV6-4,CASSPHEAGGTGELFF,TGTGCCAGCAGTCCCCATGAAGCGGGTGGCACCGGGGAGCTGTTTTTT
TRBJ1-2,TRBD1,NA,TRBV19,CASTMVIGTAHGYTF,TGTGCCAGTACGATGGTAATCGGGACAGCACACGGCTACACCTTC